This T cell receptor (beta chain) was captured in a study of identical twins' blood T cells. Findings and limits, study-wide: Abundant TCRbeta CDR3s overlapped more between twins than with unrelated donors. Even for out-of-frame TCRbeta, twins reportedly shared V gene usage much more than unrelated donors. Shared environment remains a possible cause of twin similarity.

TCRdb called the 5' RACE reads again in MiXCR, with one record for every CDR3 protein. The sample holds 300,000 to 450,000 distinct CDR3 sequences, roughly 31% seen once. Germline loops: CDR1 SQVTM, CDR2 ANQGSEA. V shed 2 bases and J shed 4 bases, with 11 bases lying between them. The CDR3 consists of 13 residues. Ten or more counts support this clonotype. Its antigen remains unidentified. The donors were healthy female monozygous twins, three pairs in total. The sample taken for sequencing was PBMCs. The genes are TRBV29-1 and TRBJ1-2, with D perhaps TRBD1 (5 bases). This TCR derives from a woman aged 18-49 years in good health. In DNA form, the CDR3 reads TGCAGCGTTGAACAAGAGGGGAGCTATGGCTACACCTTC. It translates to CSVEQEGSYGYTF.